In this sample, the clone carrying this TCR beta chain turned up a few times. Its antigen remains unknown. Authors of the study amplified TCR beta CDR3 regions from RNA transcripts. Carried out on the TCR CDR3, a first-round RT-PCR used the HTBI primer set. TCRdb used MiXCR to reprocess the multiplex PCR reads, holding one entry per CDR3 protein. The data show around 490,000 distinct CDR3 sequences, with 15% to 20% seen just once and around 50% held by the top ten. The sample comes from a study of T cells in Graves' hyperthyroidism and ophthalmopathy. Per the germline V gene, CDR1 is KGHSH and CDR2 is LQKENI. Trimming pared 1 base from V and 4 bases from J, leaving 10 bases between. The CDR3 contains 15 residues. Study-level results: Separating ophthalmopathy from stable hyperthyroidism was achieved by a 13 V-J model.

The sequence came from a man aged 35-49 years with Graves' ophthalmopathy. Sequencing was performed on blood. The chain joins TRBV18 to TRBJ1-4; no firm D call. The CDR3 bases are TGTGCCAGCTCACCACAAACAGACCTTAATGAAAAACTGTTTTTT. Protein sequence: CASSPQTDLNEKLFF.